This entry describes one TCR beta chain. The antigen is not known. This sample is part of a study of PD-1 blockade in mismatch repair-deficient tumors. Study summary: Patients had over ten mismatch repair-deficient cancer types and were previously treated and progressing. General study results and limits: Rapid post-treatment expansion, then contraction, generally preceding radiologic response, marked tumor-resident clones.

All patients were mismatch repair deficient, assessed by either PCR or immunohistochemistry. Three pembrolizumab responders had their TCRs sequenced. TCRdb's copy holds only in-frame clones and misses some; the assay was immunoSEQ multiplex PCR. The sample lists some 48,000 clones, approximately 80% seen once, with around 3.5% in the top ten. CDR3 length: 11 amino acids. Trimming shortened V by 7 bases and J by 11 bases, and 16 bases separated the two germline ends. Germline lookup yields CDR1 SQVTM and CDR2 ANQGSEA. This receptor was obtained from an adult with mismatch repair-deficient cancer. The starting material was PBMCs, obtained before pembrolizumab treatment. The chain has TRBV29-1 and TRBJ2-3, with D perhaps TRBD1 (6 bases). This CDR3 is CSARRGSWQYF. CDR3 in DNA: TGCAGCGCCCGAAGGGGGTCATGGCAGTATTTT.